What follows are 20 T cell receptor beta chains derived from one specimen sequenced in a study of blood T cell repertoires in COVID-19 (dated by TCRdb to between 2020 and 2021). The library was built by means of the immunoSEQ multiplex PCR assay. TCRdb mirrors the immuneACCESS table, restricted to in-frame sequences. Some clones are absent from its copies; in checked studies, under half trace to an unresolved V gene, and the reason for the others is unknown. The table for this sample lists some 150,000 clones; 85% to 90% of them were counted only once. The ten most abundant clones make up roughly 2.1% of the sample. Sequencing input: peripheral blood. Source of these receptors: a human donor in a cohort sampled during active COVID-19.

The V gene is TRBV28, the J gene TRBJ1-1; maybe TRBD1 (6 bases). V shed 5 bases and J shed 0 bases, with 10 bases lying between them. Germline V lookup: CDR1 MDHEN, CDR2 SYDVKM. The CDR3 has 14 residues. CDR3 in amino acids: CASSLGQMNTEAFF. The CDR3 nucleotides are TGTGCCAGCAGTCTCGGACAGATGAACACTGAAGCTTTCTTT.

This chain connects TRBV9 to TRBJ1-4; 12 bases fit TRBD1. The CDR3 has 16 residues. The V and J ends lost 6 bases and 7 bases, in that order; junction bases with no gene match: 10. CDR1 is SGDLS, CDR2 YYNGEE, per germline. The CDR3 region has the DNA TGTGCCAGCAACGAAGGGACAGGGGGCAGAGGTGAAAAACTGTTTTTT. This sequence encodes CASNEGTGGRGEKLFF.

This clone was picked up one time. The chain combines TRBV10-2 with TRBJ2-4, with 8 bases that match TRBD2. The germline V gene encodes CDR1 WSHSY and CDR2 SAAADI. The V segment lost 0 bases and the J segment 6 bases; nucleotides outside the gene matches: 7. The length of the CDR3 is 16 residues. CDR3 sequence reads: CASSESGKRGRNIQYF. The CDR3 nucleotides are TGCGCCAGCAGTGAGTCCGGGAAGCGGGGGAGAAACATTCAGTACTTC.

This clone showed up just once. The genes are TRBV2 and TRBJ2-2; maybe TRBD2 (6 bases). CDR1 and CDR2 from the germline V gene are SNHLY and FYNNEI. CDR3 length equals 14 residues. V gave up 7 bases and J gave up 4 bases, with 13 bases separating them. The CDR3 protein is CASKYRDSTGELFF. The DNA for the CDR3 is TGTGCCAGCAAGTATAGGGACTCCACCGGGGAGCTGTTTTTT.

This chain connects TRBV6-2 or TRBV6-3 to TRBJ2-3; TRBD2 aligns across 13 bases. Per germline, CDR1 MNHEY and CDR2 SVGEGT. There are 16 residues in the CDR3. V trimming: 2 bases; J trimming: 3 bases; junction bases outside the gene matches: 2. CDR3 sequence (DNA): TGTGCCAGCAGTTACCGGGGACTAGCGGGAACAGATACGCAGTATTTT. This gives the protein CASSYRGLAGTDTQYF.

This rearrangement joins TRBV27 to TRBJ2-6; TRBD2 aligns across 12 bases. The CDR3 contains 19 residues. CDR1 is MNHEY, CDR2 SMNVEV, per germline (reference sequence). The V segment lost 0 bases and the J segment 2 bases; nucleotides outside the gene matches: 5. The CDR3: CASSLSLAGGPTGANVLTF. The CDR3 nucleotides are TGTGCCAGCAGTTTATCGCTAGCGGGGGGGCCAACTGGGGCCAACGTCCTGACTTTC.

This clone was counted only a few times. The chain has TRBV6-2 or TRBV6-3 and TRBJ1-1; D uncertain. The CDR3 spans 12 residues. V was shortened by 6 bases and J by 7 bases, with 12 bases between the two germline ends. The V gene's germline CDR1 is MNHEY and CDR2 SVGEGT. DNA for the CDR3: TGTGCCAGCAGCTCCACTCGAGGTGAAGCTTTCTTT. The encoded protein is CASSSTRGEAFF.

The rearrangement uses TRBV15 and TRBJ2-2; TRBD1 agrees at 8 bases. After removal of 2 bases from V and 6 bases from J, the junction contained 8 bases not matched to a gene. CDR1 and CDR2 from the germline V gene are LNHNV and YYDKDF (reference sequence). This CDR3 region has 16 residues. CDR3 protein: CATSRSGTGLPGELFF. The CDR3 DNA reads TGTGCCACCAGCAGATCGGGGACAGGTCTCCCCGGGGAGCTGTTTTTT. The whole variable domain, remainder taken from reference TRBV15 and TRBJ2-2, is DAMVIQNPRYQVTQFGKPVTLSCSQTLNHNVMYWYQQKSSQAPKLLFHYYDKDFNNEADTPDNFQSRRPNTSFCFLDIRSPGLGDTAMYLCATSRSGTGLPGELFFGEGSRLTVL.

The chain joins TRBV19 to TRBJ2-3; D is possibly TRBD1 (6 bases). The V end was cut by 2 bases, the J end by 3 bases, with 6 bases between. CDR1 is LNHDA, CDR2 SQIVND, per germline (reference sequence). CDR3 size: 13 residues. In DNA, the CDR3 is TGTGCCAGTAGTATAAGGGGGACAGATACGCAGTATTTT. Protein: CASSIRGTDTQYF.

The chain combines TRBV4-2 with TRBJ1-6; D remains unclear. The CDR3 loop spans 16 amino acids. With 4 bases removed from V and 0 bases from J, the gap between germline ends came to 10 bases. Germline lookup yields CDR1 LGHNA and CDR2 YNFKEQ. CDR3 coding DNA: TGTGCCAGCAGCCGTCGGTTGAGCTCCTATAATTCACCCCTCCACTTT. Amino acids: CASSRRLSSYNSPLHF.

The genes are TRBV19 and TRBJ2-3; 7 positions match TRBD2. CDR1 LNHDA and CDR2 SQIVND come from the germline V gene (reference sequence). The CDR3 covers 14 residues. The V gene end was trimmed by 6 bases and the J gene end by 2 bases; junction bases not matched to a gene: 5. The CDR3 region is CASSKGRDTDTQYF. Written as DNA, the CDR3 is TGTGCCAGTAGCAAAGGGAGGGACACAGATACGCAGTATTTT. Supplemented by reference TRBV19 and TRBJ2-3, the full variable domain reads DGGITQSPKYLFRKEGQNVTLSCEQNLNHDAMYWYRQDPGQGLRLIYYSQIVNDFQKGDIAEGYSVSREKKESFPLTVTSAQKNPTAFYLCASSKGRDTDTQYFGPGTRLTVL.

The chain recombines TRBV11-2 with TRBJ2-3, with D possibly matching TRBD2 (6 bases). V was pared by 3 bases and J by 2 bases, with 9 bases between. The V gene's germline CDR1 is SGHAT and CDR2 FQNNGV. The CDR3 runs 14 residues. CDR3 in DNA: TGTGCCAGCAGCTTCGGACTACTCACAGATACGCAGTATTTT. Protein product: CASSFGLLTDTQYF.

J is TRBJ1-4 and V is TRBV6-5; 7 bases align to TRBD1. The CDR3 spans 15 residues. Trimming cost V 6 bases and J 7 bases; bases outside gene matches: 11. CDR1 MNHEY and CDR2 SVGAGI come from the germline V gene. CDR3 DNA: TGTGCCAGCAGACCTTCAGGGGGGTTAGTTGAAAAACTGTTTTTT. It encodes CASRPSGGLVEKLFF.

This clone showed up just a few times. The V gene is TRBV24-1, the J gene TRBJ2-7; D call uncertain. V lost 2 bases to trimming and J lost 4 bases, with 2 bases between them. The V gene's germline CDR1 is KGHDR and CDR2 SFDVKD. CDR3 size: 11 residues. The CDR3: CATSDSYEQYF. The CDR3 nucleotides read TGTGCCACCAGTGATTCTTACGAGCAGTACTTC.

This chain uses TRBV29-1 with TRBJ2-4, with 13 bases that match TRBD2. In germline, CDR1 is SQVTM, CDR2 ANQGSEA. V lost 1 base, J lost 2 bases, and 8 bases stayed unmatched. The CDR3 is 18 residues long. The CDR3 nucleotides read TGCAGCGTTGAAGTAGTTGGAGGGACTAGCGGGACCAAAAACATTCAGTACTTC. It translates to CSVEVVGGTSGTKNIQYF.

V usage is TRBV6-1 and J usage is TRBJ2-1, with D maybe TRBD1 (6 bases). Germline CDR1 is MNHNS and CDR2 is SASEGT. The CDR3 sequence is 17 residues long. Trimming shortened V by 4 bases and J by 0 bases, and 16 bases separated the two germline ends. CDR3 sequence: CASSGGPGTSSYNEQFF. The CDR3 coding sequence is TGTGCCAGCAGTGGAGGACCCGGGACAAGCTCCTACAATGAGCAGTTCTTC.

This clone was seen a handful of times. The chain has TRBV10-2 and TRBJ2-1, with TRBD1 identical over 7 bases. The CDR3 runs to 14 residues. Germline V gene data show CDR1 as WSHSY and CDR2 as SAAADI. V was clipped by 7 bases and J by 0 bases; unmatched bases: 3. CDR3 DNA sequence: TGCGCCAGCAAGAGGGACAGCTCCTACAATGAGCAGTTCTTC. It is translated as CASKRDSSYNEQFF.

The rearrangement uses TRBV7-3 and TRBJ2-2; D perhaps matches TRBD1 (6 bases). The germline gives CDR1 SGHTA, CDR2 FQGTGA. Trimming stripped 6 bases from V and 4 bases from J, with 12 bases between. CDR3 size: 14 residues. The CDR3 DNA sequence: TGTGCCAGCAGACTGGACAGAAGCACCGGGGAGCTGTTTTTT. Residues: CASRLDRSTGELFF.

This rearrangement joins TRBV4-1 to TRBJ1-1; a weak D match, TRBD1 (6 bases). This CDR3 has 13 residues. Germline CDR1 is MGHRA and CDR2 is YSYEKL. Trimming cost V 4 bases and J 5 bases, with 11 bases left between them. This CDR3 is CASSPRGGTEAFF. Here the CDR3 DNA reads TGCGCCAGCAGCCCGAGAGGGGGAACTGAAGCTTTCTTT.

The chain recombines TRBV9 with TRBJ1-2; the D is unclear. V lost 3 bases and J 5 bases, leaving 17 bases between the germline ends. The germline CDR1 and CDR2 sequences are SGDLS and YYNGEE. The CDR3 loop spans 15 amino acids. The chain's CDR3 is CASSARRGTRYGYTF. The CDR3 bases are TGTGCCAGCAGCGCTCGACGGGGAACGAGGTATGGCTACACCTTC.